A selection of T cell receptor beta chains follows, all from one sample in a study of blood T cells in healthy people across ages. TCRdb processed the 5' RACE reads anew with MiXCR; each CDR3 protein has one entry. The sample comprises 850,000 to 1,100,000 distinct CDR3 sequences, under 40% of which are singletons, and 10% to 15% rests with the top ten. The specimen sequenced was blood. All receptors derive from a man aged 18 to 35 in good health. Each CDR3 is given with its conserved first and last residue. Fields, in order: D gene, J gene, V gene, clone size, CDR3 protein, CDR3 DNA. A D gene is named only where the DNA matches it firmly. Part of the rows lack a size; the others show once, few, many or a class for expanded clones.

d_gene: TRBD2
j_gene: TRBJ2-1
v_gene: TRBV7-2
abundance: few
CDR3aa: CASSFAGTTTWNEQFF
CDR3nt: TGTGCCAGCAGCTTCGCCGGGACTACCACGTGGAATGAGCAGTTCTTC

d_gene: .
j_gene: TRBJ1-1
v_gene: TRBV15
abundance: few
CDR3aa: CATSSFVMNTEAFF
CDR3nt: TGTGCCACCAGCAGTTTCGTTATGAACACTGAAGCTTTCTTT

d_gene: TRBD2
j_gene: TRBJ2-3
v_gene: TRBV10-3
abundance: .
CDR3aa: CAISPAGGPADTQYF
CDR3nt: TGTGCCATCAGTCCAGCGGGGGGGCCCGCAGATACGCAGTATTTT

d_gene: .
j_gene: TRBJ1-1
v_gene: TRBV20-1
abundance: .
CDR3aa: CSAPNPDFRDEAFF
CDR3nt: TGCAGTGCACCAAACCCTGATTTCCGGGATGAAGCTTTCTTT

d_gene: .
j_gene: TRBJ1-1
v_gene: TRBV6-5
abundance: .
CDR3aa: CASRAGPRGNTEAFF
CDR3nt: TGTGCCAGCCGAGCGGGTCCCCGAGGGAACACTGAAGCTTTCTTT

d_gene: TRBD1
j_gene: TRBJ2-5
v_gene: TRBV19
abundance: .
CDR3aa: CASSIEWTGLETQYF
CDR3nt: TGTGCCAGTAGTATAGAGTGGACAGGGCTGGAGACCCAGTACTTC

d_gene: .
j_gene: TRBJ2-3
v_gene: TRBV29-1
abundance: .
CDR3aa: CSVEDGDTQYF
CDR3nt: TGCAGCGTTGAGGACGGAGATACGCAGTATTTT

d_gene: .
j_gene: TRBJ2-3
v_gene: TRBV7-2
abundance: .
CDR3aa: CASSSPTDTWYF
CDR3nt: TGTGCCAGCAGCTCCCCCACAGATACGTGGTATTTT

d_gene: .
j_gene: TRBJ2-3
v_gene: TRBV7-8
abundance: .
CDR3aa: CASSLGRTDRQYF
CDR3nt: TGTGCCAGCAGCTTAGGGCGCACAGATAGGCAGTATTTT

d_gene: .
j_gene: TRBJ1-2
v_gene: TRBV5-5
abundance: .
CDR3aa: CASKGQYGDSDYGYTF
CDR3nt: TGTGCCAGCAAGGGTCAATACGGGGACTCGGACTATGGCTACACCTTC

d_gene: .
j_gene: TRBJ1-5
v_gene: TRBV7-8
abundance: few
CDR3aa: CASSLGSGRQHNQPQHF
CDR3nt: TGTGCCAGCAGCTTAGGTAGTGGTAGACAGCACAATCAGCCCCAGCATTTT

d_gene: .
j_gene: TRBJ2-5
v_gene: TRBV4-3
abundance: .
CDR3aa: CASSQEGRETQYF
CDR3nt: TGCGCCAGCAGCCAAGAAGGTCGGGAGACCCAGTACTTC

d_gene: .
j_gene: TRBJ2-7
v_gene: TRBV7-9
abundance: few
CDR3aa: CASSLDRQFVDEQYF
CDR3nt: TGTGCCAGCAGTTTAGATCGGCAGTTCGTGGACGAGCAGTACTTC

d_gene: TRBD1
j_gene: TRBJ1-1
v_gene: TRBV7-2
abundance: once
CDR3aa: CASSFSGTANTEAFF
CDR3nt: TGTGCCAGCAGCTTTAGCGGGACAGCGAACACTGAAGCTTTCTTT

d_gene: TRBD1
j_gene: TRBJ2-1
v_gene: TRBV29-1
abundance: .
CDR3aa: CSVVNARQGQRGNEQFF
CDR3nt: TGCAGCGTTGTTAACGCCCGACAGGGGCAACGGGGCAATGAGCAGTTCTTC

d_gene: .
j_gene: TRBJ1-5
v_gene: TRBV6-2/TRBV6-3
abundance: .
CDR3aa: CASSYSATGANQPQHF
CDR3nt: TGTGCCAGCAGTTACTCAGCCACAGGAGCCAATCAGCCCCAGCATTTT

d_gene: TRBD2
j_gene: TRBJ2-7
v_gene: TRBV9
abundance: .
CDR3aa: CASRRGLAGVTSYNEQYF
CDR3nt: TGTGCCAGCAGGAGAGGACTAGCGGGGGTTACCTCCTACAATGAGCAGTACTTC

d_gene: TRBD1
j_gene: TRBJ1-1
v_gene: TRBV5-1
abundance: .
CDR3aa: CASSPGTGGASEAFF
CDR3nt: TGCGCCAGCAGCCCTGGGACAGGGGGCGCTTCAGAAGCTTTCTTT

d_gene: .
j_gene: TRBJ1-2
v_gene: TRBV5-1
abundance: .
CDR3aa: CASSLGVGTNYGYTF
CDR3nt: TGCGCCAGCAGCTTGGGTGTCGGAACTAACTATGGCTACACCTTC

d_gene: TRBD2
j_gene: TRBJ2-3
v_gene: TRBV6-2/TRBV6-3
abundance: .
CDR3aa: CASSFIGGADTQYF
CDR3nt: TGTGCCAGCAGTTTTATCGGGGGGGCAGATACGCAGTATTTT

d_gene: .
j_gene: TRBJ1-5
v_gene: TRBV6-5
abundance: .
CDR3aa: CASSYSLDQPQHF
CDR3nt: TGTGCCAGCAGTTACTCGTTGGATCAGCCCCAGCATTTT

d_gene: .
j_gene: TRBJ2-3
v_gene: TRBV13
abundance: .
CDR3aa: CASSFGRDPERGTQYF
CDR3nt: TGTGCCAGCAGCTTCGGCAGGGACCCCGAGCGTGGTACGCAGTATTTT

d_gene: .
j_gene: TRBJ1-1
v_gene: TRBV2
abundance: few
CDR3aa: CASREAARPFF
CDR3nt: TGTGCCAGCAGGGAGGCCGCCCGACCTTTCTTT

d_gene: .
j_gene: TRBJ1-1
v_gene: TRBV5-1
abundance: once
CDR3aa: CASSAVSGITEAFF
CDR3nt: TGCGCCAGCAGTGCCGTTTCGGGTATCACTGAAGCTTTCTTT

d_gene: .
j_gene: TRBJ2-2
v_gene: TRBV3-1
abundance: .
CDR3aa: CASSQVSGTGELFF
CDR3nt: TGTGCCAGCAGCCAAGTTTCGGGAACCGGGGAGCTGTTTTTT

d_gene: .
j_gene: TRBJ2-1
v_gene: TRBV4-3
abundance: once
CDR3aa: CASSHQRTDYNERFF
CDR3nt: TGCGCCAGCAGCCACCAGAGGACGGATTACAATGAGCGGTTCTTC

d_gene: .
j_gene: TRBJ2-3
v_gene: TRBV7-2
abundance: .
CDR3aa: CASSLAGQRDTQYF
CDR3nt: TGTGCCAGCAGCTTAGCCGGACAGCGAGATACGCAGTATTTT

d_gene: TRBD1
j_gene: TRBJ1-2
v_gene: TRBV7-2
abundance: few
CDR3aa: CASSDRTGQLYGYTF
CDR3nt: TGTGCCAGCAGCGACCGGACAGGCCAACTCTATGGCTACACCTTC

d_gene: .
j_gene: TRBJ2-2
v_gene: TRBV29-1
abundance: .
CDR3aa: CSVRLKVTGELFF
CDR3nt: TGCAGCGTCCGCCTTAAGGTCACCGGGGAGCTGTTTTTT